This TCR beta chain was identified during a study of CD8 T cells in ankylosing spondylitis. CDR1 is LNHNV and CDR2 is YYDKDF in the germline V gene (reference sequence). This CDR3 contains 17 residues. The V and J ends lost 4 bases and 2 bases, in that order; junction bases with no gene match: 11. TCRdb re-analysed the 5' RACE reads in MiXCR, keeping a single row per CDR3 protein. The sample yields about 240,000 distinct CDR3 sequences, around 9.2% seen once. The sample comprised blood, either unsorted or a sorted T cell fraction (not recorded which). The receptor was isolated from a male donor with ankylosing spondylitis or in good health (not recorded which). This chain uses TRBV15 with TRBJ2-5; 9 bases align to TRBD1. The CDR3 loop is CATSNKKDRGLQETQYF. The CDR3 DNA reads as TGTGCCACCAGCAACAAGAAGGACAGGGGATTACAAGAGACCCAGTACTTC.